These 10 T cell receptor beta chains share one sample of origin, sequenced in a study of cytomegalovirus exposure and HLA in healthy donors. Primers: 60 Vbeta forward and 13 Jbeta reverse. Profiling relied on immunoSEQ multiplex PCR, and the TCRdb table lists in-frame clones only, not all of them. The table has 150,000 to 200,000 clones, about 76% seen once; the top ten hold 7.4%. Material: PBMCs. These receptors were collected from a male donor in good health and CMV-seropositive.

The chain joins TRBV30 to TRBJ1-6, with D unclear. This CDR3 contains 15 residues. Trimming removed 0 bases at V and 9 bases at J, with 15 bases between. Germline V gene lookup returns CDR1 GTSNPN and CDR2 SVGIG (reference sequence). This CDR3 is CAWSVRLSRASPLHF. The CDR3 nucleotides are TGTGCCTGGAGTGTACGCCTATCGAGGGCTTCACCCCTCCACTTT.

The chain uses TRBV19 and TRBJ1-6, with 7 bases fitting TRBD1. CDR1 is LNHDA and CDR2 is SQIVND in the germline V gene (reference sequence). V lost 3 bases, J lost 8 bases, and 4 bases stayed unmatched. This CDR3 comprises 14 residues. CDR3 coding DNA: TGTGCCAGTAGTATGACAGGGCTGGATTCACCCCTCCACTTT. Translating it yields CASSMTGLDSPLHF.

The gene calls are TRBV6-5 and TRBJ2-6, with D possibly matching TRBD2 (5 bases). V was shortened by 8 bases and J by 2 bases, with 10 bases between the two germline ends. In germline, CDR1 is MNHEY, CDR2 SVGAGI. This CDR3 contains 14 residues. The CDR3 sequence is CASGRRTGANVLTF. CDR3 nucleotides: TGTGCCAGCGGACGGAGGACTGGGGCCAACGTCCTGACTTTC.

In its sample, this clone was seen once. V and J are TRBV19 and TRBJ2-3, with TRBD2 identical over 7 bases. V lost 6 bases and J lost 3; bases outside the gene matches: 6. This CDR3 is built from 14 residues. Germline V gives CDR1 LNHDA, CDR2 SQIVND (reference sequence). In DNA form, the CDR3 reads TGTGCCAGTAGCACGGCGGGGGTGACAGATACGCAGTATTTT. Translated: CASSTAGVTDTQYF.

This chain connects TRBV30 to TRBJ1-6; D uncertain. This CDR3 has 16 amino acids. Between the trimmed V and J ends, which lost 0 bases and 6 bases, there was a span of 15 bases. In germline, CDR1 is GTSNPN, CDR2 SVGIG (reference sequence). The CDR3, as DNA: TGTGCCTGGAGTGTAGGAGGGATCTCTACTAATTCACCCCTCCACTTT. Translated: CAWSVGGISTNSPLHF.

The chain's CDR3 is CASSFSLADNTGELFF. CDR3 in DNA: TGTGCCAGCAGCTTCTCCCTAGCGGATAACACCGGGGAGCTGTTTTTT. This rearrangement joins TRBV7-9 to TRBJ2-2, with 7 bases that match TRBD2. V shed 3 bases, J shed 2 bases, and the junction held 6 bases outside the gene matches. CDR1 and CDR2 (germline): SEHNR, FQNEAQ (reference sequence). CDR3 size: 16 residues.

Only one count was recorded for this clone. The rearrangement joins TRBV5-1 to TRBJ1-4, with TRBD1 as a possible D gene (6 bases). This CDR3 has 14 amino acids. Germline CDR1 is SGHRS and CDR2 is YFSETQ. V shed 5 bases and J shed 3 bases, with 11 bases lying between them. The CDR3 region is CASSTGRSNEKLFF. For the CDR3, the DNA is TGCGCCAGCAGTACAGGGCGGTCTAATGAAAAACTGTTTTTT.

The CDR3 region has the DNA TGCAGTGCTAGAGATCTAAACAGATGCACCTTC. Residues: CSARDLNRCTF. The chain recombines TRBV20-1 with TRBJ1-2; D uncertain. Between the trimmed V and J ends, which lost 0 bases and 13 bases, there was a span of 12 bases. Germline V gene data show CDR1 as DFQATT and CDR2 as SNEGSKA (reference sequence). The CDR3 sequence is 11 residues long.

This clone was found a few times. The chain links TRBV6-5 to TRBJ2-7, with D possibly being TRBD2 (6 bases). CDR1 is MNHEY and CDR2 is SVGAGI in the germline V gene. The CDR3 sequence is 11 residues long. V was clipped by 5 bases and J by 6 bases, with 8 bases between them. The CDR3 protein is CASSRGGEQYF. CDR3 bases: TGTGCCAGCAGTCGGGGAGGCGAGCAGTACTTC.

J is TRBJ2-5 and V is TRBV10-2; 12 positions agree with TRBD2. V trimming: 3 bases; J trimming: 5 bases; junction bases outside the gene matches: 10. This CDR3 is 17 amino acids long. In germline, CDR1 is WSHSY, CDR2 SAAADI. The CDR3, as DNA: TGCGCCAGCAGTGATGGGCTAGCGGGGGGGCGGTGGGAGACCCAGTACTTC. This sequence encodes CASSDGLAGGRWETQYF.